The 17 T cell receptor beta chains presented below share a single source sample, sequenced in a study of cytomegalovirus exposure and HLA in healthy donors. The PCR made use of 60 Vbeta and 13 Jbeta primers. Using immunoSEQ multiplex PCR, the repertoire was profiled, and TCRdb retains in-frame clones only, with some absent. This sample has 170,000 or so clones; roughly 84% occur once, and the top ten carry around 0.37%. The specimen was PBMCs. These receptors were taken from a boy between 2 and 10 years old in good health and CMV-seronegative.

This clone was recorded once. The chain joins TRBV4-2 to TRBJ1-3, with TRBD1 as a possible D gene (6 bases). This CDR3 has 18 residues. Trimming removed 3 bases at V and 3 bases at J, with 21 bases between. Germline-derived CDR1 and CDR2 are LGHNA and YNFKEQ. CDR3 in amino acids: CASSHPTRLRDNGNTIYF. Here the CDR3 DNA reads TGTGCCAGCAGCCATCCCACTCGCCTCCGGGACAATGGAAACACCATATATTTT.

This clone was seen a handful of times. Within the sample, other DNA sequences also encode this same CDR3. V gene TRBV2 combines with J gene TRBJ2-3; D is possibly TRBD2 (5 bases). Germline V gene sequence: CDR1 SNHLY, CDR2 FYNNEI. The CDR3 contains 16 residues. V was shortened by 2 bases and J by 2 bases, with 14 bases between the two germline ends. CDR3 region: CASSEHAGFLTDTQYF. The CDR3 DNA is TGTGCCAGCAGTGAACATGCGGGCTTTCTCACAGATACGCAGTATTTT.

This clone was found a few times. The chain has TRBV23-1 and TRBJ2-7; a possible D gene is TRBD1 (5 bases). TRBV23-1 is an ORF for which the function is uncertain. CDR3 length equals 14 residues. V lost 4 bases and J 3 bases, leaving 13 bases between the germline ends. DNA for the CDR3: TGCGCCAGCAGTCCGCAGGGCTACGACTACGAGCAGTACTTC. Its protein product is CASSPQGYDYEQYF.

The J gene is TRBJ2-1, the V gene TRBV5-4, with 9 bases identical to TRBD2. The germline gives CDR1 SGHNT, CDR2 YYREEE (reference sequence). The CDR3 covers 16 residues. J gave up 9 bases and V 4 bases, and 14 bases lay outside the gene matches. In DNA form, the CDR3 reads TGTGCCAGCAGCCCCCGGGTAGGTAGCGGGAGCGGTGAGCAGTTCTTC. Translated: CASSPRVGSGSGEQFF.

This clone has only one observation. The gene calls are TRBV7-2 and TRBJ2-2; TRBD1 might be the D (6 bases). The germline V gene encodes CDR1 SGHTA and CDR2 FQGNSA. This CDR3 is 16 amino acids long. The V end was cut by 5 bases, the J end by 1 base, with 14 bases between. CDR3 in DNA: TGTGCCAGCAGCCGTACCAGGGGCAAGAACACCGGGGAGCTGTTTTTT. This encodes CASSRTRGKNTGELFF.

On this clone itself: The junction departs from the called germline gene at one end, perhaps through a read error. Written as DNA, the CDR3 is TGTGCTAGCAGCACAGGCCCCCACAATGAGCAGTTCTTC. Translation: CASSTGPHNEQFF. V gene TRBV7-7 combines with J gene TRBJ2-1; weak D call: TRBD1 (5 bases). The CDR3 has 13 amino acids. The germline V gene has CDR1 SSHAT and CDR2 FNYEAQ (reference sequence).

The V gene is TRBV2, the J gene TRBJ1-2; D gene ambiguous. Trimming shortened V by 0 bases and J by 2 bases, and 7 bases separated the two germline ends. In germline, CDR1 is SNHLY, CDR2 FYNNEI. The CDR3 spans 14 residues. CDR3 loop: CASSEARQNYGYTF. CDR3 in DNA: TGTGCCAGCAGTGAAGCCAGGCAGAACTATGGCTACACCTTC. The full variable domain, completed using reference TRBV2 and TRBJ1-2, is EPEVTQTPSHQVTQMGQEVILRCVPISNHLYFYWYRQILGQKVEFLVSFYNNEISEKSEIFDDQFSVERPDGSNFTLKIRSTKLEDSAMYFCASSEARQNYGYTFGSGTRLTVV.

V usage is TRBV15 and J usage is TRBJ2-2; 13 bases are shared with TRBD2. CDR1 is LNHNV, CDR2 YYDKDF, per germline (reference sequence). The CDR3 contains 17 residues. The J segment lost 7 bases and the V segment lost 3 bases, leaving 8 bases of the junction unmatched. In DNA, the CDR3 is TGTGCCACCAGCAGGCCTACTAGCGGGAGGGCCGGCGGGGAGCTGTTTTTT. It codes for CATSRPTSGRAGGELFF. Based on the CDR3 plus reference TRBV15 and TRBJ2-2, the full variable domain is DAMVIQNPRYQVTQFGKPVTLSCSQTLNHNVMYWYQQKSSQAPKLLFHYYDKDFNNEADTPDNFQSRRPNTSFCFLDIRSPGLGDTAMYLCATSRPTSGRAGGELFFGEGSRLTVL.

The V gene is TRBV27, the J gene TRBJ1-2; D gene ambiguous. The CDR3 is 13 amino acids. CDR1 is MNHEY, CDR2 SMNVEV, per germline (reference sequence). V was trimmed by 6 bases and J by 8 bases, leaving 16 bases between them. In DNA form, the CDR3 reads TGTGCCAGCAGCATCCGACCAAGGGAGGGCTACACCTTC. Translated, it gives CASSIRPREGYTF.

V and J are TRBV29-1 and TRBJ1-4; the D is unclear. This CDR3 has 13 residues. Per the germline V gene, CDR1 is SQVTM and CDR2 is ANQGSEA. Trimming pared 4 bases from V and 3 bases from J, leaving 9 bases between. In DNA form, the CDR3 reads TGCAGCGTTGGGCGGGGAGCTAATGAAAAACTGTTTTTT. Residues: CSVGRGANEKLFF.

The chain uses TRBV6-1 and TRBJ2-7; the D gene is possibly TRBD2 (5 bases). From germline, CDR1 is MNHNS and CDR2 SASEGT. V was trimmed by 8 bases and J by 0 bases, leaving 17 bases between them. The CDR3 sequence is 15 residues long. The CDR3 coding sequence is TGTGCCAGCCTCACAATCCTAGCTAGCTCCTACGAGCAGTACTTC. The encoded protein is CASLTILASSYEQYF.

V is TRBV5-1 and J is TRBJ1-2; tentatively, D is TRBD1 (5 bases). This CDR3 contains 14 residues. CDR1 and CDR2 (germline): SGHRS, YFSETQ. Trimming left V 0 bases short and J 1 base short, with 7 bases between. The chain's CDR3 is CASSLGGDNYGYTF. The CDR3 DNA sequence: TGCGCCAGCAGCTTGGGGGGCGATAACTATGGCTACACCTTC.

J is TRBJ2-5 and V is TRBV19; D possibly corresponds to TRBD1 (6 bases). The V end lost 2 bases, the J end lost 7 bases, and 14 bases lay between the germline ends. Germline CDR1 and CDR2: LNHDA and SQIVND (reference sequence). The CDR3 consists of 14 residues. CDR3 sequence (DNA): TGTGCCAGTAGTATAACGGACAGCCCAGGGACCCAGTACTTC. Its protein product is CASSITDSPGTQYF.

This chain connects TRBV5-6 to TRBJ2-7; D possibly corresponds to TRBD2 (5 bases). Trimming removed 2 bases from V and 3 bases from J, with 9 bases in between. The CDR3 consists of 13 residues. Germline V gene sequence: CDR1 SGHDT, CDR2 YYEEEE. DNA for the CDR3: TGTGCCAGCAGCTTCGATAGCGTCTACGAGCAGTACTTC. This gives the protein CASSFDSVYEQYF.

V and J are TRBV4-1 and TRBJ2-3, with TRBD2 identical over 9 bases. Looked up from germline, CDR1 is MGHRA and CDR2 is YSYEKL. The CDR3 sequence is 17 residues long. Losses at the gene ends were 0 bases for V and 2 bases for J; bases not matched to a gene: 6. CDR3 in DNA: TGCGCCAGCAGCCAAGATCCACGCGGGGGGGCCACAGATACGCAGTATTTT. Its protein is CASSQDPRGGATDTQYF.

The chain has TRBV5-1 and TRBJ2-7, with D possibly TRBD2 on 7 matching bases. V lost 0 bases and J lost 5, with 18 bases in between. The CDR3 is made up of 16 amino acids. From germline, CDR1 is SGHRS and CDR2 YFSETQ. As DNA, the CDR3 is TGCGCCAGCAGCTTGGAGGGGGGGATATCCGGGGACGAGCAGTACTTC. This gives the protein CASSLEGGISGDEQYF.

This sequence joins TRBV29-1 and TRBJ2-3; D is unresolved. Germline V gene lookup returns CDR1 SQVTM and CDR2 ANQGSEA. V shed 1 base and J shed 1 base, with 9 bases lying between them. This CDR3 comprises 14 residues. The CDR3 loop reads CSVEGPVGTDTQYF. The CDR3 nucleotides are TGCAGCGTTGAAGGTCCCGTAGGCACAGATACGCAGTATTTT.